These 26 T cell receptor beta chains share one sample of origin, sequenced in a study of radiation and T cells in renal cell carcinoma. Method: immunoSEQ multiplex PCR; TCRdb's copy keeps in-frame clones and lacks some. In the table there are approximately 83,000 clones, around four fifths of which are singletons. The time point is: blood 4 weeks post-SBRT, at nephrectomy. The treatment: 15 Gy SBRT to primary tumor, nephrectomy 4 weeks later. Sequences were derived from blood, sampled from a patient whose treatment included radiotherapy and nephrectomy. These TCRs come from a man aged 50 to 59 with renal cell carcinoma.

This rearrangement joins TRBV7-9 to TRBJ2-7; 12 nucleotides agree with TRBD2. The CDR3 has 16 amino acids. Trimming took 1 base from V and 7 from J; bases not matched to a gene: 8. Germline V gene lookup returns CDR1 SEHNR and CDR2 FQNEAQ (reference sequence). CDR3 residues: CASSLVWTSGVEEQYF. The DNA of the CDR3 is TGTGCCAGCAGCTTAGTTTGGACTAGCGGGGTCGAAGAGCAGTACTTC.

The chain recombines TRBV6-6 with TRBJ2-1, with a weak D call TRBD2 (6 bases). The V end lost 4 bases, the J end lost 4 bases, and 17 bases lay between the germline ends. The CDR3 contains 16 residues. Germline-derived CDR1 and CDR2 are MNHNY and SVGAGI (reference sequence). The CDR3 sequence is CASSSLRDLGYNEQFF. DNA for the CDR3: TGTGCCAGCAGTTCCCTACGGGACTTGGGGTACAATGAGCAGTTCTTC.

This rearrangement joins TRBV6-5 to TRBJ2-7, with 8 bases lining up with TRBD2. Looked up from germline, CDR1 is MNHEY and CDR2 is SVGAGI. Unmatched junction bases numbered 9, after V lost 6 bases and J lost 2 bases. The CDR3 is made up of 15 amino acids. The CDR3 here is CASRLQREPPYEQYF. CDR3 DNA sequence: TGTGCCAGCAGGCTTCAGCGGGAGCCTCCCTACGAGCAGTACTTC.

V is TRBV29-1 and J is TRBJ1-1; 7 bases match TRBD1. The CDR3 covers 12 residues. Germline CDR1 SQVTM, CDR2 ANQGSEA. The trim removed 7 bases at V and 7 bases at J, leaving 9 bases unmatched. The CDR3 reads CSGETGRDEAFF. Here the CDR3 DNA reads TGCAGCGGAGAGACAGGGCGCGATGAAGCTTTCTTT.

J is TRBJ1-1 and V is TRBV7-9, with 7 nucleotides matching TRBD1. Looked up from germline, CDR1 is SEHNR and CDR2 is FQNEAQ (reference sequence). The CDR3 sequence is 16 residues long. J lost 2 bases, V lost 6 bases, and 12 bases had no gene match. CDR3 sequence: CASRGRDRSLNTEAFF. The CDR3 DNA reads TGTGCCAGCAGGGGGAGGGACAGATCCCTTAACACTGAAGCTTTCTTT. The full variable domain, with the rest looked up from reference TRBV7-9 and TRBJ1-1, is DTGVSQNPRHKITKRGQNVTFRCDPISEHNRLYWYRQTLGQGPEFLTYFQNEAQLEKSRLLSDRFSAERPKGSFSTLEIQRTEQGDSAMYLCASRGRDRSLNTEAFFGQGTRLTVV.

CDR3 in DNA: TGTGCCAGCAGTTCGACAGGGGGGAACACTGAAGCTTTCTTT. Translating it yields CASSSTGGNTEAFF. The chain uses TRBV27 and TRBJ1-1; the match to TRBD1 covers 9 bases. The CDR3 totals 14 residues. V dropped 4 bases and J dropped 1; count of bases not matched to a gene: 1. Germline CDR1 reads MNHEY; CDR2 reads SMNVEV (reference sequence).

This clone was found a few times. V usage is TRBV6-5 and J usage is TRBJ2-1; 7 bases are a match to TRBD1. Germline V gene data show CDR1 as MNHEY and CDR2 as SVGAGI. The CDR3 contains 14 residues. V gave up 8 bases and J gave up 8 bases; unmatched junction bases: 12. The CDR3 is CASPIDRDSDEQFF. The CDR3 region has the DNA TGTGCCAGCCCTATCGACAGGGATAGCGATGAGCAGTTCTTC.

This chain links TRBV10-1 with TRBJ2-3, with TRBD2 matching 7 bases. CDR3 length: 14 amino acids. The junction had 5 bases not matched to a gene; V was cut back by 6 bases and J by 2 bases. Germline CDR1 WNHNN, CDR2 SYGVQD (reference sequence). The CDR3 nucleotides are TGCGCCAGCAGCCTCCGGGACTACACAGATACGCAGTATTTT. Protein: CASSLRDYTDTQYF.

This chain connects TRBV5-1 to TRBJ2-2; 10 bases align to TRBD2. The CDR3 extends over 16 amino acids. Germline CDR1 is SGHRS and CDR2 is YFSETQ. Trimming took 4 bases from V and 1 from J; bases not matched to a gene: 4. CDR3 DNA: TGCGCCAGCAGCGTCCCTAGCGGGAGGAACACCGGGGAGCTGTTTTTT. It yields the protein CASSVPSGRNTGELFF.

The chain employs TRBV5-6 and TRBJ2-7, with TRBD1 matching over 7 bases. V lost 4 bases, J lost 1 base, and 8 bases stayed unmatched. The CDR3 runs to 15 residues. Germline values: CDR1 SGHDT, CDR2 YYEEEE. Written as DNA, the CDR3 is TGTGCCAGCAGCACCTCCGGGACAGTATCCTACGAGCAGTACTTC. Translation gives CASSTSGTVSYEQYF.

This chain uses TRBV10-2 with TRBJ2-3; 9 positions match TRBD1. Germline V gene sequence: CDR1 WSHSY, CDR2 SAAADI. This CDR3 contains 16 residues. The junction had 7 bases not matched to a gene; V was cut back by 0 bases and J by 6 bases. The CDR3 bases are TGCGCCAGCAGTGAGTCGAGGGACAGGGTGTTTGATACGCAGTATTTT. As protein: CASSESRDRVFDTQYF.

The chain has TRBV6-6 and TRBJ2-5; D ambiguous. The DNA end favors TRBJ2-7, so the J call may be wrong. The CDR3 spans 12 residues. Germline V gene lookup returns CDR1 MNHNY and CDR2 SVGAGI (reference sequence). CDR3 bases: TGTGCCAGCAGTACCCCTGTGGGCGAGCAGTACTTC. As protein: CASSTPVGEQYF.

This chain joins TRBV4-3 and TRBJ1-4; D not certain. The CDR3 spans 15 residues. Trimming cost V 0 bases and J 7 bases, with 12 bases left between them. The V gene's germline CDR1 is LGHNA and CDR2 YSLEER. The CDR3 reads CASSQEWGYGEKLFF. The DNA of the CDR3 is TGCGCCAGCAGCCAAGAATGGGGTTACGGTGAAAAACTGTTTTTT.

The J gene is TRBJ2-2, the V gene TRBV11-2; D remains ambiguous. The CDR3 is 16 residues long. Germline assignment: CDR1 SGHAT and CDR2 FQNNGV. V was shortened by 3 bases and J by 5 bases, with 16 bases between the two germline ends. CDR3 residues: CASSFRGRSATGELFF. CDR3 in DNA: TGTGCCAGCAGCTTTCGTGGCAGATCGGCTACCGGGGAGCTGTTTTTT. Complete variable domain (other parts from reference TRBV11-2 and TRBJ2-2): EAGVAQSPRYKIIEKRQSVAFWCNPISGHATLYWYQQILGQGPKLLIQFQNNGVVDDSQLPKDRFSAERLKGVDSTLKIQPAKLEDSAVYLCASSFRGRSATGELFFGEGSRLTVL.

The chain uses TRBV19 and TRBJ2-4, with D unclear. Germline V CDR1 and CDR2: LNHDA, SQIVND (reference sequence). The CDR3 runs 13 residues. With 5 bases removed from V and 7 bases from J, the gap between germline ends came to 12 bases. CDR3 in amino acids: CASSPTIQNIQYF. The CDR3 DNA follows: TGTGCCAGTAGTCCGACCATTCAGAACATTCAGTACTTC. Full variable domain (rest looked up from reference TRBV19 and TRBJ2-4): DGGITQSPKYLFRKEGQNVTLSCEQNLNHDAMYWYRQDPGQGLRLIYYSQIVNDFQKGDIAEGYSVSREKKESFPLTVTSAQKNPTAFYLCASSPTIQNIQYFGAGTRLSVL.

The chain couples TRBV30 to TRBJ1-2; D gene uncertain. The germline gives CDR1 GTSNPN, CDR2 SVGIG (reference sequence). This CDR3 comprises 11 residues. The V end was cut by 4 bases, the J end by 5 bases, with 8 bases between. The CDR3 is CAWTQGYGYTF. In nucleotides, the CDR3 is TGTGCCTGGACCCAAGGGTATGGCTACACCTTC.

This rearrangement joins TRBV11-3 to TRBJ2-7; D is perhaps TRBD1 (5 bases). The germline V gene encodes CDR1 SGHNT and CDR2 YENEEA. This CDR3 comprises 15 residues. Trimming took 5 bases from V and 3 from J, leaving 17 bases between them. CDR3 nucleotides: TGTGCCAGCAGCCCTTTGGCAGGGAAGAGCTACGAGCAGTACTTC. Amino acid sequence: CASSPLAGKSYEQYF.

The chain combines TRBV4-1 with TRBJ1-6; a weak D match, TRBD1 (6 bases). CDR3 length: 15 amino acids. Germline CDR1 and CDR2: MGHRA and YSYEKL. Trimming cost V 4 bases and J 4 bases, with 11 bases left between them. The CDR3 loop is CASSPTGAYNSPLHF. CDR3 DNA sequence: TGCGCCAGCAGCCCGACGGGGGCATATAATTCACCCCTCCACTTT.

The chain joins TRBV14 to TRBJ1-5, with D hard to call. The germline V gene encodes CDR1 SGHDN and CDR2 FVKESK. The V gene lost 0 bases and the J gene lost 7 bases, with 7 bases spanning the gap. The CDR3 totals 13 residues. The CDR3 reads CASSQDRGQPQHF. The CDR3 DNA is TGTGCCAGCAGCCAAGACCGAGGACAGCCCCAGCATTTT.

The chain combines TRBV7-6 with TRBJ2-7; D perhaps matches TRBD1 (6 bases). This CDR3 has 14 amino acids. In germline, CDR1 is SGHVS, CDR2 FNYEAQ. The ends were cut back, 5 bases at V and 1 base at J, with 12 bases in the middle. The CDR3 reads CASSQPDRSYEQYF. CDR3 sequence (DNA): TGTGCCAGCAGCCAACCGGACAGATCCTACGAGCAGTACTTC.

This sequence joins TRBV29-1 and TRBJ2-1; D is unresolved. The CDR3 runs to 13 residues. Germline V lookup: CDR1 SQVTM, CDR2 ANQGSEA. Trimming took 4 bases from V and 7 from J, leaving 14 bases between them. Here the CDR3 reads CSVVPGWLNEQFF. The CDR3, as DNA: TGCAGCGTTGTGCCGGGCTGGCTGAATGAGCAGTTCTTC.

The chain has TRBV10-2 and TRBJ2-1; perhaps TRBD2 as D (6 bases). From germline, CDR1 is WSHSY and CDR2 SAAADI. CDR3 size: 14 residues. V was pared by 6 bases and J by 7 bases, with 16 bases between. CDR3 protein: CASSSQGGGNEQFF. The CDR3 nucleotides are TGCGCCAGCAGCTCCCAGGGAGGAGGAAATGAGCAGTTCTTC.

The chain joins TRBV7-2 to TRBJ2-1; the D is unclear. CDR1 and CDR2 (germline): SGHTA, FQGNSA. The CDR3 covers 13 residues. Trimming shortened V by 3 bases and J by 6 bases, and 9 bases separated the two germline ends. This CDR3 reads CASSFGRSNEQFF. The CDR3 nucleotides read TGTGCCAGCAGCTTCGGACGTTCCAATGAGCAGTTCTTC.

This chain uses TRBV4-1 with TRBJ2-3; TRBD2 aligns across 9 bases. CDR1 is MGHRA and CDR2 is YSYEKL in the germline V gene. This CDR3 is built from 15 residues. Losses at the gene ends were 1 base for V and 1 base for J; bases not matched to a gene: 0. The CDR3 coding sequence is TGCGCCAGCAGCCAAGGACTAGCGGGCACAGATACGCAGTATTTT. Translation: CASSQGLAGTDTQYF.

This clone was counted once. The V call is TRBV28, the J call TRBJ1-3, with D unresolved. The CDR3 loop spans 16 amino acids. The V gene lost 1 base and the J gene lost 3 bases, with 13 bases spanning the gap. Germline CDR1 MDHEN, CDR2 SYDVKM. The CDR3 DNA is TGTGCCAGCAGTTTATACAGCCCTACGAATGGAAACACCATATATTTT. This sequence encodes CASSLYSPTNGNTIYF. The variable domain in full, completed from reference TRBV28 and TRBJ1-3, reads DVKVTQSSRYLVKRTGEKVFLECVQDMDHENMFWYRQDPGLGLRLIYFSYDVKMKEKGDIPEGYSVSREKKERFSLILESASTNQTSMYLCASSLYSPTNGNTIYFGEGSWLTVV.

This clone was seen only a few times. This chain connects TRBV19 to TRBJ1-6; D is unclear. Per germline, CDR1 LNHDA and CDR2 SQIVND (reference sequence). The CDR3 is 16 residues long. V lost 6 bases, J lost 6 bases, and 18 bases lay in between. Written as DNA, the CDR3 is TGTGCCAGTAGCCACCATGGAGTTCTCATTAATTCACCCCTCCACTTT. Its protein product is CASSHHGVLINSPLHF.